Shown below are 21 T cell receptor beta chains from a single sample sequenced in a study of OX40 agonist ivuxolimab in advanced cancers. TCRdb keeps only in-frame clones here, not all; method: immunoSEQ multiplex PCR. This table has about 73,000 clones, 92% appearing once. Sample: CD4+ or CD8+ T cells sorted from blood, taken in a trial of the OX40 agonist ivuxolimab. These receptors were collected from an adult with an advanced solid tumor such as melanoma, head and neck, liver or kidney cancer.

The chain carries TRBV5-6 and TRBJ1-5; TRBD1 might be the D (5 bases). Trimming took off 0 bases at V and 4 bases at J, with 17 bases between the two ends. CDR1 and CDR2 from the germline V gene are SGHDT and YYEEEE. The CDR3 sequence is 17 residues long. CDR3: CASSLGGWGTRNQPQHF. CDR3 nucleotide sequence: TGTGCCAGCAGCTTGGGGGGTTGGGGGACTCGGAATCAGCCCCAGCATTTT.

This clone was detected only once. The J gene is TRBJ2-7, the V gene TRBV5-4; TRBD1 matches at 7 bases. CDR1 is SGHNT and CDR2 is YYREEE in the germline V gene (reference sequence). This CDR3 is 14 amino acids long. Germline trimming cut 0 bases from V and 3 bases from J; bases unmatched to any gene: 3. CDR3 amino acids: CASSLGGTVYEQYF. The CDR3 DNA sequence: TGTGCCAGCAGCTTGGGTGGGACAGTCTACGAGCAGTACTTC.

This rearrangement joins TRBV7-6 to TRBJ1-1; D possibly corresponds to TRBD1 (6 bases). Germline V lookup: CDR1 SGHVS, CDR2 FNYEAQ. The V gene lost 5 bases and the J gene lost 8 bases, with 21 bases spanning the gap. The CDR3 consists of 15 residues. The CDR3 region is CASSNYLGQSQEAFF. The DNA of the CDR3 is TGTGCCAGCAGCAACTACCTAGGACAGTCGCAAGAAGCTTTCTTT.

The J gene is TRBJ2-1, the V gene TRBV9; perhaps TRBD2 as D (6 bases). Trimming removed 0 bases from V and 3 bases from J, with 16 bases in between. Germline CDR1 and CDR2: SGDLS and YYNGEE. The length of the CDR3 is 17 residues. The CDR3 DNA is TGTGCCAGCAGCGTAGTGGGCGGAGCGGAGGGCTACAATGAGCAGTTCTTC. It translates to CASSVVGGAEGYNEQFF.

The chain couples TRBV19 to TRBJ2-1; either TRBD1 or TRBD2 may fit D (6 bases each). The CDR3 length is 15 residues. Germline CDR1 is LNHDA and CDR2 is SQIVND (reference sequence). V lost 6 bases and J lost 2, with 14 bases in between. CDR3 DNA: TGTGCCAGTAGCATCGGGGGCCTTGCCTACAATGAGCAGTTCTTC. This gives the protein CASSIGGLAYNEQFF.

The V call is TRBV7-2, the J call TRBJ1-4; TRBD1 is a possible D gene (5 bases). CDR1 and CDR2 (germline): SGHTA, FQGNSA. V lost 4 bases, J lost 0 bases, and 15 bases lay in between. The CDR3 spans 17 residues. DNA of the CDR3: TGTGCCAGCAGCTATCTCTCCCGACAGACAACTAATGAAAAACTGTTTTTT. Protein product: CASSYLSRQTTNEKLFF.

The chain recombines TRBV7-6 with TRBJ2-7, with 8 bases aligning to TRBD2. Germline assignment: CDR1 SGHVS and CDR2 FNYEAQ. V shed 6 bases, J shed 3 bases, and the junction held 4 bases outside the gene matches. There are 13 residues in the CDR3. The CDR3: CASSSTSGYEQYF. CDR3 nucleotides: TGTGCCAGCAGTTCTACTAGCGGCTACGAGCAGTACTTC.

This sequence joins TRBV14 and TRBJ2-3; 7 positions match TRBD2. The CDR3 has 15 residues. J was trimmed by 0 bases and V by 1 base; bases with no gene match: 1. Germline CDR1 reads SGHDN; CDR2 reads FVKESK. CDR3 sequence (DNA): TGTGCCAGCAGCCAAGGGGGGGGTAGCACAGATACGCAGTATTTT. Translated, it gives CASSQGGGSTDTQYF.

The gene calls are TRBV13 and TRBJ1-3; perhaps TRBD1 as D (5 bases). Germline CDR1 is PRHDT and CDR2 is FYEKMQ (reference sequence). Trimming removed 5 bases at V and 0 bases at J, with 11 bases between. This CDR3 is 15 amino acids long. CDR3: CASSVRGASGNTIYF. CDR3 DNA: TGTGCCAGCAGCGTGAGGGGTGCCTCTGGAAACACCATATATTTT.

This sequence joins TRBV4-3 and TRBJ2-7; 14 nucleotides match TRBD2. V gave up 4 bases and J gave up 3 bases; unmatched junction bases: 8. The CDR3 loop spans 17 amino acids. CDR1 is LGHNA, CDR2 YSLEER, per germline. The CDR3 is CASSLGLAGGIFYEQYF. The DNA for the CDR3 is TGCGCCAGCAGCCTCGGACTAGCGGGGGGAATCTTCTACGAGCAGTACTTC.

This clone was seen a single time. The chain uses TRBV9 and TRBJ1-2; D gene unclear. This CDR3 contains 13 residues. Trimming removed 3 bases at V and 3 bases at J, with 9 bases between. In germline, CDR1 is SGDLS, CDR2 YYNGEE. This CDR3 is CASSEGSDYGYTF. The CDR3 nucleotides read TGTGCCAGCAGCGAGGGCAGTGACTATGGCTACACCTTC.

The chain recombines TRBV7-6 with TRBJ2-7, with TRBD2 identical over 8 bases. J was trimmed by 4 bases and V by 6 bases; bases with no gene match: 17. CDR3 size: 17 residues. Looked up from germline, CDR1 is SGHVS and CDR2 is FNYEAQ. The CDR3: CASSAETSEPRSYEQYF. CDR3 sequence (DNA): TGTGCCAGCAGTGCAGAGACTAGCGAACCCCGGTCGTACGAGCAGTACTTC.

V usage is TRBV5-1 and J usage is TRBJ2-1, with D possibly matching TRBD2 (6 bases). The length of the CDR3 is 15 residues. Germline values: CDR1 SGHRS, CDR2 YFSETQ. V lost 1 base and J 9 bases, leaving 17 bases between the germline ends. The CDR3: CASSLILGLEGEQFF. CDR3 DNA sequence: TGCGCCAGCAGCTTGATTTTGGGATTGGAGGGTGAGCAGTTCTTC. The whole variable domain, remainder taken from reference TRBV5-1 and TRBJ2-1, is KAGVTQTPRYLIKTRGQQVTLSCSPISGHRSVSWYQQTPGQGLQFLFEYFSETQRNKGNFPGRFSGRQFSNSRSEMNVSTLELGDSALYLCASSLILGLEGEQFFGPGTRLTVL.

This chain connects TRBV6-5 to TRBJ2-1, with 7 bases aligning to TRBD1. The V segment lost 7 bases and the J segment 3 bases; nucleotides outside the gene matches: 9. The CDR3 runs to 15 residues. The germline V gene encodes CDR1 MNHEY and CDR2 SVGAGI. The CDR3 reads CASTKVTGFYNEQFF. DNA of the CDR3: TGTGCCAGCACTAAAGTGACAGGGTTCTACAATGAGCAGTTCTTC.

The chain combines TRBV5-6 with TRBJ2-3, with 12 bases fitting TRBD1. There are 17 residues in the CDR3. Losses at the gene ends were 4 bases for V and 2 bases for J; bases not matched to a gene: 8. Germline CDR1 is SGHDT and CDR2 is YYEEEE. The CDR3 spells CASSLTGTGGTTDTQYF. As DNA, the CDR3 is TGTGCCAGCAGCCTCACCGGGACAGGGGGCACCACAGATACGCAGTATTTT.

The chain has TRBV7-8 and TRBJ2-1, with 10 bases that match TRBD2. The CDR3 is 14 amino acids. Unmatched junction bases numbered 7, after V lost 8 bases and J lost 6 bases. Germline V gene sequence: CDR1 SGHVS, CDR2 FQNEAQ. The CDR3 loop reads CASGWLAGANEQFF. For the CDR3, the DNA is TGTGCCAGCGGATGGCTAGCGGGGGCCAATGAGCAGTTCTTC.

The chain employs TRBV9 and TRBJ1-1; D ambiguous. CDR3 length: 17 amino acids. From germline, CDR1 is SGDLS and CDR2 YYNGEE. V was clipped by 4 bases and J by 0 bases, with 19 bases between them. CDR3 residues: CASSPAGRSKMNTEAFF. DNA for the CDR3: TGTGCCAGCAGCCCCGCAGGTCGGAGTAAAATGAACACTGAAGCTTTCTTT.

The J gene is TRBJ2-1, the V gene TRBV5-6; D is unresolved. This CDR3 is 13 amino acids long. The germline CDR1 and CDR2 sequences are SGHDT and YYEEEE. Trimming shortened V by 1 base and J by 5 bases, and 7 bases separated the two germline ends. CDR3 nucleotide sequence: TGTGCCAGCAGCTTGTGGACGAACAATGAGCAGTTCTTC. Translation: CASSLWTNNEQFF.

This clone appeared once. This chain joins TRBV30 and TRBJ1-5; 8 nucleotides agree with TRBD1. V lost 2 bases to trimming and J lost 6 bases; unmatched junction nucleotides: 6. The CDR3 runs 14 residues. The germline CDR1 and CDR2 sequences are GTSNPN and SVGIG (reference sequence). The CDR3 DNA is TGTGCCTGGAGTCCCGGGACAGGAGCTCAGCCCCAGCATTTT. Residues: CAWSPGTGAQPQHF.

The chain combines TRBV7-2 with TRBJ2-6, with 7 positions matching TRBD1. The trim removed 0 bases at V and 2 bases at J, leaving 1 base unmatched. The germline gives CDR1 SGHTA, CDR2 FQGNSA. This CDR3 has 16 residues. The chain's CDR3 is CASSLAQGAGANVLTF. The CDR3 bases are TGTGCCAGCAGCTTAGCCCAGGGGGCTGGGGCCAACGTCCTGACTTTC.

In this sample, this clone turned up once. The chain uses TRBV7-9 and TRBJ1-1, with 8 bases fitting TRBD1. The germline V gene has CDR1 SEHNR and CDR2 FQNEAQ (reference sequence). The CDR3 runs 15 residues. The ends lost 4 bases at V and 4 bases at J; junction bases unmatched: 8. The CDR3 sequence is CASSSLHRGGTEAFF. The CDR3 DNA sequence: TGTGCCAGCAGCTCCCTACACAGGGGGGGCACTGAAGCTTTCTTT.